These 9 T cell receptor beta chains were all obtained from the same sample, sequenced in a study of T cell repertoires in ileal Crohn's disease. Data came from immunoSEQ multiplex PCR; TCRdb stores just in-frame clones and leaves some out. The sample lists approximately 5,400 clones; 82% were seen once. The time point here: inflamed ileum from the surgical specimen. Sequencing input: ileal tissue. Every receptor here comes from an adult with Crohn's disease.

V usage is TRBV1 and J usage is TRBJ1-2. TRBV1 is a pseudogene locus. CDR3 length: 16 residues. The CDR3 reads CTSSQDRGSSYYGYTF. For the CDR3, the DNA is TGCACCAGCAGCCAAGATCGAGGCTCTTCTTACTATGGCTACACCTTC.

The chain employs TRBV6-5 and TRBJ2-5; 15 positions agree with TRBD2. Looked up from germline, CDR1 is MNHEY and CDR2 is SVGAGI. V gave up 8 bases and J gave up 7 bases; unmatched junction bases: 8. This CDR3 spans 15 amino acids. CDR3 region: CASRTSGRERGTQYF. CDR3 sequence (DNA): TGTGCCAGCCGGACTAGCGGGAGGGAACGGGGGACCCAGTACTTC.

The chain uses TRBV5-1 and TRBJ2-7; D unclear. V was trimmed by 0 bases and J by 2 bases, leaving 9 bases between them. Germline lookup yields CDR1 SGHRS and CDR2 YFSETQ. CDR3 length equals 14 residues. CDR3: CASSLGLWAYEQYF. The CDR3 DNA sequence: TGCGCCAGCAGCTTGGGGTTGTGGGCCTACGAGCAGTACTTC.

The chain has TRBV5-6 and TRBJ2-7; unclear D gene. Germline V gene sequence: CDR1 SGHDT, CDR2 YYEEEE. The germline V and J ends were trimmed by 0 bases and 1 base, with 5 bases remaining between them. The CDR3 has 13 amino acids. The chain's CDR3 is CASSLVESYEQYF. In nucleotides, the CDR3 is TGTGCCAGCAGCTTGGTTGAGTCCTACGAGCAGTACTTC.

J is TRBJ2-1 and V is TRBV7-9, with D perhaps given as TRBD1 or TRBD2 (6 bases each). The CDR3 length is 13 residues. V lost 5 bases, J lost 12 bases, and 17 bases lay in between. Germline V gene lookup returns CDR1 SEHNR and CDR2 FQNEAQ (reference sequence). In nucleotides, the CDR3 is TGTGCCAGCAGCCCCGGACTCGGAGGGGGGCAGTTCTTC. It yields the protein CASSPGLGGGQFF.

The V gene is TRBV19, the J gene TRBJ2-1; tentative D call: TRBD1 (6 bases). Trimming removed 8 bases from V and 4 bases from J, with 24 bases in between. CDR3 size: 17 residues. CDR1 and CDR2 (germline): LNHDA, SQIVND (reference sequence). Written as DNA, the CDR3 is TGTGCCAGTCTCGGGGTCCCCGTAGGGGGAATATACAATGAGCAGTTCTTC. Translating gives CASLGVPVGGIYNEQFF.

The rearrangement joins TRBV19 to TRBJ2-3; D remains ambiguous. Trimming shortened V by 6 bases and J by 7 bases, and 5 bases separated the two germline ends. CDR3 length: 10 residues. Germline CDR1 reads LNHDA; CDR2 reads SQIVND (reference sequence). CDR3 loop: CASSSNTQYF. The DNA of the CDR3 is TGTGCCAGTAGCTCAAATACGCAGTATTTT.

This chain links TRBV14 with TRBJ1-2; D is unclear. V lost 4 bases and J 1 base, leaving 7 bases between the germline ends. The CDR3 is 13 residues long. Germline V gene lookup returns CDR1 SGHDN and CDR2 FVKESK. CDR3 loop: CASSPQFNYGYTF. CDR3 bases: TGTGCCAGCAGCCCACAGTTTAACTATGGCTACACCTTC.

The DNA for the CDR3 is TGCGCCAGCAGCGTCGCAATCGGCAGTCAGCCCCAGCATTTT. This sequence encodes CASSVAIGSQPQHF. The V and J genes are TRBV5-1 and TRBJ1-5, with D unresolved. The CDR3 consists of 14 residues. Trimming left V 4 bases short and J 6 bases short, with 14 bases between. The germline V gene has CDR1 SGHRS and CDR2 YFSETQ.